What follows is one T cell receptor beta chain and its context. Trimming cost V 0 bases and J 7 bases, with 13 bases left between them. Germline V gene lookup returns CDR1 SGHTA and CDR2 FQGNSA. The CDR3 length is 15 residues. These data originate in a study of blood T cell repertoires in COVID-19. Turning to the study itself: Both acute and convalescent COVID-19 samples were obtained from the United States, Italy and Spain. PBMCs, B-cell-depleted T cells, or T cells provided the cDNA or gDNA that made up the material.

In the original workflow: How many nucleated cells were present was estimated from reference gene primer amplification. Clones were sequenced by immunoSEQ multiplex PCR, and TCRdb holds only the in-frame ones, with some missing. The V and J calls and clone size were taken over from that table, and D and trimming were inferred from the DNA. Of about 140,000 clones in the sample, 65% to 90% were seen once. The receptor was isolated from a human donor in a cohort sampled during active COVID-19. Specimen: peripheral blood. V is TRBV7-2 and J is TRBJ1-5; TRBD1 is a possible D gene (6 bases). The CDR3 sequence: CASSLARGAGQPQHF. The CDR3 DNA reads TGTGCCAGCAGCTTAGCGCGGGGGGCAGGACAGCCCCAGCATTTT.